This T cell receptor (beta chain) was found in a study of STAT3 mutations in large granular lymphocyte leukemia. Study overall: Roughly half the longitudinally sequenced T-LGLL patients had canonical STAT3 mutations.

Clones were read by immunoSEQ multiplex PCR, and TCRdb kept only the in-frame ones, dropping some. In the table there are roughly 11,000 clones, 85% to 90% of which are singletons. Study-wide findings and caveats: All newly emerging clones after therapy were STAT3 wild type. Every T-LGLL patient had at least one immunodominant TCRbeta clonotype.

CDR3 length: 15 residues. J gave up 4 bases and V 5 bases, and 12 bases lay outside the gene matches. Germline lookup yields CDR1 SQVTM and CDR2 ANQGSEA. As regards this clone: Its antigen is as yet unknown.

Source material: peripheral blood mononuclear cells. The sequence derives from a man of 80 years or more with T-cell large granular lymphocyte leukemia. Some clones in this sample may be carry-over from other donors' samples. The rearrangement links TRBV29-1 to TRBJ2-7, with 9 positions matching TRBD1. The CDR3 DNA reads TGCAGCGTTAGGTCCGTGACAGGGGGAAGGTACGAGCAGTACTTC. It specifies CSVRSVTGGRYEQYF.